The T cell receptor (beta chain) under discussion was sequenced for a study of Tregs in tolerant kidney transplant recipients. Sequenced by immunoSEQ multiplex PCR; TCRdb stores in-frame clones only, minus some. The profile covers about 83,000 clones, with about 98% appearing a single time and around 0.51% taken by the ten largest. V dropped 2 bases and J dropped 4 bases, with 14 bases sitting between them. CDR3 length equals 15 residues. Germline lookup yields CDR1 SGHDT and CDR2 YYEEEE. As concerns this clone: Its antigen is not identified.

Study results and limitations: No direct test of biological reproducibility was done here. For some patients, primers changed over time, blocking nucleotide-level comparison. Tregs expanded with activated donor B cells seemed most donor-specific.

CD4+CD25+CD127- Tregs, CD4+CD25- non-Tregs, CD4 and CD8 cells were sorted. This chain joins TRBV5-6 and TRBJ2-3; tentative D call: TRBD1 (5 bases). The receptor was isolated from a human donor who received a combined kidney and bone marrow transplant. The sequences come from CD4+ T cells from blood, collected before the transplant. CDR3 in DNA: TGTGCCAGCAGCTTTTTAGCCAGGGAATCAGATACGCAGTATTTT. Amino acids: CASSFLARESDTQYF.